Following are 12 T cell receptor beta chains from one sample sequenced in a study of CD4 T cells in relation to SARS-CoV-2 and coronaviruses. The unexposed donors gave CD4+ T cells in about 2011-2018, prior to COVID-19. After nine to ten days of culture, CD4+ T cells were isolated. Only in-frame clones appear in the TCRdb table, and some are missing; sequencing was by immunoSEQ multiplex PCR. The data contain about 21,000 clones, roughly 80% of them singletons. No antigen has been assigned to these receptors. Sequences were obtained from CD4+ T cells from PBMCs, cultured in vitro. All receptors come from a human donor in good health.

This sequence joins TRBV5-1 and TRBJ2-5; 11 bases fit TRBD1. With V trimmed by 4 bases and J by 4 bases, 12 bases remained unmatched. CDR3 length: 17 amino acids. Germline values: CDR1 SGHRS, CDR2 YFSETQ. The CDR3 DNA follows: TGCGCCAGCAGCATTACCTTAACCGGGACAGGGGGAGAGACCCAGTACTTC. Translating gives CASSITLTGTGGETQYF.

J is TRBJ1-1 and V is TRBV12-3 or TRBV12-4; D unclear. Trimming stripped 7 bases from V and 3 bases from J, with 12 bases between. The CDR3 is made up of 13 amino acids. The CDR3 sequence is CASNGPYHTEAFF. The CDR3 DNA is TGTGCCAGCAATGGCCCATATCACACTGAAGCTTTCTTT.

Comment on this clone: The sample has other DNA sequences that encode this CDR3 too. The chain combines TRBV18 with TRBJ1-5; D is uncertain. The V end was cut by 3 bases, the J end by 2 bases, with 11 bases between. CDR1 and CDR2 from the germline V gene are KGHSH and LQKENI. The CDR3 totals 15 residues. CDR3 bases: TGTGCCAGCTCACCGCGAGGAGATGGCAATCAGCCCCAGCATTTT. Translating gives CASSPRGDGNQPQHF.

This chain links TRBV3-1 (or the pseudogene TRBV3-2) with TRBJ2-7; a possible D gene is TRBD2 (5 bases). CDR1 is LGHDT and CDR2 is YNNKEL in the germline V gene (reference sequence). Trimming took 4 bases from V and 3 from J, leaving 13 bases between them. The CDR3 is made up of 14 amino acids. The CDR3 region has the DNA TGTGCCAGCAGCCCCCGAGGGTGGGACTACGAGCAGTACTTC. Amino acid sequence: CASSPRGWDYEQYF.

The CDR3 region is CASSLDRSYNEQFF. The DNA of the CDR3 is TGTGCCAGCAGTTTGGACAGGTCCTACAATGAGCAGTTCTTC. V and J are TRBV6-5 and TRBJ2-1, with 7 positions matching TRBD1. The CDR3 has 14 residues. Germline CDR1 reads MNHEY; CDR2 reads SVGAGI. V was clipped by 4 bases and J by 1 base; unmatched bases: 1.

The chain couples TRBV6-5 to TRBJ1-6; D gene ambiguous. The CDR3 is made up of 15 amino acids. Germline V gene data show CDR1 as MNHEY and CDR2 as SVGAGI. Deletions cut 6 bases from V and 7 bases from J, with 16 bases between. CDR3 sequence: CASSYVKEGNSPLHF. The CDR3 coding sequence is TGTGCCAGCAGCTACGTCAAAGAGGGAAATTCACCCCTCCACTTT.

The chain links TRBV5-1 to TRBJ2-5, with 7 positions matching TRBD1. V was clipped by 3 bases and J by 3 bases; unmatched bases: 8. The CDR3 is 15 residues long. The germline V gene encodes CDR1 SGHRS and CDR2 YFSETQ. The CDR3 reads CASSWTDRDEETQYF. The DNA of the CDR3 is TGCGCCAGCAGCTGGACTGACAGGGATGAAGAGACCCAGTACTTC.

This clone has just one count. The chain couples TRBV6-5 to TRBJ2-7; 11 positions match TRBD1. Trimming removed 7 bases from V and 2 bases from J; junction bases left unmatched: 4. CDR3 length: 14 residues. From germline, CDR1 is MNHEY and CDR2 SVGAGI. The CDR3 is CASILGQGAYEQYF. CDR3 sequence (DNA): TGTGCCAGCATATTGGGACAGGGGGCCTACGAGCAGTACTTC.

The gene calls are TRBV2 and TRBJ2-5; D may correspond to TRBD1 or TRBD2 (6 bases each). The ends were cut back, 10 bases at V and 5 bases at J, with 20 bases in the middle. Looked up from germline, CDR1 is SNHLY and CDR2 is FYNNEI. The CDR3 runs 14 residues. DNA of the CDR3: TGTGCCATGACCGTAAGAGGGGGGACGGAGACCCAGTACTTC. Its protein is CAMTVRGGTETQYF.

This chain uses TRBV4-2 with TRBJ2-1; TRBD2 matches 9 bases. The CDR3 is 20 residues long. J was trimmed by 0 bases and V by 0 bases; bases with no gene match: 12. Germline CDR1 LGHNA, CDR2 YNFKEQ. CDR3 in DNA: TGTGCCAGCAGCCAAGATCATTTCACTAGCGGGTTAAGCTCCTACAATGAGCAGTTCTTC. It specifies CASSQDHFTSGLSSYNEQFF.

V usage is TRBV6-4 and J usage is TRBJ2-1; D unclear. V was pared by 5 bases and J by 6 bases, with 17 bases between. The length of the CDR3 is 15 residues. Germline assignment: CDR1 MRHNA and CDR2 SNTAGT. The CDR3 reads CASSKDPGDFNEQFF. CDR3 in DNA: TGTGCCAGCAGTAAGGACCCAGGAGATTTCAATGAGCAGTTCTTC.

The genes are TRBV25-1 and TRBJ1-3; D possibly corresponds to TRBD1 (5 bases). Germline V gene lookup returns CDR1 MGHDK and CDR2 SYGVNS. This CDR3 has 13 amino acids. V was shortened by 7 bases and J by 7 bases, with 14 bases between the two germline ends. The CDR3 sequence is CASTQDLGNTIYF. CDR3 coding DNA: TGTGCCAGCACACAGGACCTGGGGAACACCATATATTTT.